These 21 T cell receptor beta chains share one sample of origin, sequenced in a study of T cell responses to AZD1222 COVID-19 vaccine. Only in-frame clones appear in the TCRdb table, and some are missing; sequencing was by immunoSEQ multiplex PCR. The table shows 90,000 to 150,000 clones, with around 90% occurring only once. The input for sequencing was peripheral blood, taken 28 days after the second AZD1222 dose. These receptors were collected from an adult who received the AZD1222 COVID-19 vaccine.

V and J are TRBV2 and TRBJ2-7, with D tentatively TRBD1 or TRBD2 (6 bases each). This CDR3 has 16 residues. V was cut by 5 bases and J by 4 bases, with 21 bases left in between. Per the germline V gene, CDR1 is SNHLY and CDR2 is FYNNEI. The CDR3 sequence is CASSLTLGGLKYEQYF. CDR3 nucleotide sequence: TGTGCCAGCAGTTTAACCTTGGGGGGCTTAAAATACGAGCAGTACTTC.

This clone occurred once. The chain joins TRBV10-3 to TRBJ1-5, with D uncertain. Trimming stripped 0 bases from V and 4 bases from J, with 7 bases between. The germline CDR1 and CDR2 sequences are ENHRY and SYGVKD. The CDR3 is 14 amino acids. The CDR3 region is CAISESLGNQPQHF. The CDR3 nucleotides read TGTGCCATCAGTGAGTCTTTGGGGAATCAGCCCCAGCATTTT.

The chain recombines TRBV28 with TRBJ1-5, with D possibly TRBD1 on 5 matching bases. Germline values: CDR1 MDHEN, CDR2 SYDVKM. The CDR3 consists of 17 residues. V lost 5 bases and J 1 base, leaving 18 bases between the germline ends. The CDR3, as DNA: TGTGCCAGCAGTCCTCTTGGGGGAGGGGACAGCAATCAGCCCCAGCATTTT. This translates into CASSPLGGGDSNQPQHF.

The CDR3 here is CASRARGTYNSPLHF. DNA of the CDR3: TGTGCCTCGCGGGCGAGAGGGACCTATAATTCACCCCTCCACTTT. The gene calls are TRBV2 and TRBJ1-6; no definite D call. The CDR3 has 15 amino acids. In germline, CDR1 is SNHLY, CDR2 FYNNEI. V gave up 11 bases and J gave up 2 bases, with 16 bases separating them.

This chain connects TRBV6-2 or TRBV6-3 to TRBJ1-2; D remains unclear. Trimming left V 1 base short and J 4 bases short, with 10 bases between. This CDR3 is 14 amino acids long. Germline V lookup: CDR1 MNHEY, CDR2 SVGEGT. CDR3 coding DNA: TGTGCCAGCAGTTACTACGGGCCCAGCTATGGCTACACCTTC. Its protein product is CASSYYGPSYGYTF.

The V and J genes are TRBV4-1 and TRBJ2-1, with a weak D call TRBD1 (6 bases). The CDR3 is made up of 18 amino acids. The V gene's germline CDR1 is MGHRA and CDR2 YSYEKL. V was trimmed by 0 bases and J by 10 bases, leaving 25 bases between them. CDR3 sequence: CASSQDRSSTGPWLEQFF. The CDR3, as DNA: TGCGCCAGCAGCCAAGATCGGAGCTCGACAGGACCTTGGTTGGAGCAGTTCTTC.

The chain couples TRBV6-2 or TRBV6-3 to TRBJ1-5; TRBD1 agrees at 10 bases. Germline assignment: CDR1 MNHEY and CDR2 SVGEGT. The CDR3 extends over 16 amino acids. V lost 4 bases to trimming and J lost 9 bases; unmatched junction nucleotides: 12. The chain's CDR3 is CASSFPRDRGVRPQHF. CDR3 DNA: TGTGCCAGCAGTTTCCCCCGGGACAGGGGAGTTAGGCCCCAGCATTTT.

J is TRBJ1-2 and V is TRBV19; 8 bases are shared with TRBD1. The CDR3 is made up of 16 amino acids. The V segment lost 3 bases and the J segment 7 bases; nucleotides outside the gene matches: 13. Germline V gives CDR1 LNHDA, CDR2 SQIVND (reference sequence). CDR3 bases: TGTGCCAGTAGTATCTGGTCAGCCGACAGGGGCTCTGGCTACACCTTC. Its translation: CASSIWSADRGSGYTF.

The V and J genes are TRBV7-2 and TRBJ1-3; the D is unclear. This CDR3 is 13 amino acids long. Germline V gene sequence: CDR1 SGHTA, CDR2 FQGNSA. The V and J ends lost 2 bases and 3 bases respectively, with 5 bases between them. The CDR3 DNA reads as TGTGCCAGCAGCTTATCCGGTGGAAACACCATATATTTT. It is translated as CASSLSGGNTIYF.

CDR3 region: CASSVDGNSNQPQHF. The CDR3 region has the DNA TGTGCCAGCAGCGTAGACGGGAATAGCAATCAGCCCCAGCATTTT. The V call is TRBV9, the J call TRBJ1-5; no clear D. Germline V gene sequence: CDR1 SGDLS, CDR2 YYNGEE. The CDR3 totals 15 residues. V lost 0 bases to trimming and J lost 0 bases, with 7 bases between them.

This clone is a singleton in its sample. The chain combines TRBV7-3 with TRBJ1-6, with unresolved D. Germline V lookup: CDR1 SGHTA, CDR2 FQGTGA. This CDR3 has 15 amino acids. Trimming left V 3 bases short and J 7 bases short, with 13 bases between. The CDR3, as DNA: TGTGCCAGCAGCTTGTCTCCGGGTAACAATTCACCCCTCCACTTT. Amino acid sequence: CASSLSPGNNSPLHF.

V is TRBV9 and J is TRBJ1-3; weak D call: TRBD1 (5 bases). V lost 3 bases to trimming and J lost 0 bases, with 10 bases between them. CDR1 and CDR2 from the germline V gene are SGDLS and YYNGEE. CDR3 size: 15 residues. CDR3 in amino acids: CASSATGSSGNTIYF. The CDR3 DNA follows: TGTGCCAGCAGCGCCACAGGATCCTCTGGAAACACCATATATTTT.

The V and J genes are TRBV27 and TRBJ1-6, with D perhaps matching TRBD1 (6 bases). CDR1 is MNHEY and CDR2 is SMNVEV in the germline V gene (reference sequence). V gave up 3 bases and J gave up 5 bases, with 11 bases separating them. This CDR3 comprises 15 residues. The CDR3 region has the DNA TGTGCCAGCAGTTTCAGGGGTCTGGATAATTCACCCCTCCACTTT. Its translation: CASSFRGLDNSPLHF.

This clone was detected once. The genes are TRBV3-1 (or the pseudogene TRBV3-2) and TRBJ1-6; a possible D gene is TRBD1 (6 bases). Germline CDR1 reads LGHDT; CDR2 reads YNNKEL (reference sequence). The CDR3 totals 15 residues. V lost 1 base and J 7 bases, leaving 11 bases between the germline ends. The CDR3 protein is CASSQVVGGNSPLHF. In DNA, the CDR3 is TGTGCCAGCAGCCAAGTTGTAGGGGGGAATTCACCCCTCCACTTT.

This clone appeared a few times. The CDR3 DNA sequence: TGTGCCAGCAGTTTAGGGTTAGCGGGGTACACAGATACGCAGTATTTT. Its protein is CASSLGLAGYTDTQYF. The chain carries TRBV28 and TRBJ2-3, with 8 bases identical to TRBD2. V trimming: 2 bases; J trimming: 2 bases; junction bases outside the gene matches: 6. CDR1 and CDR2 (germline): MDHEN, SYDVKM. The CDR3 extends over 16 amino acids.

The gene calls are TRBV7-9 and TRBJ1-1; D ambiguous. Germline V gene sequence: CDR1 SEHNR, CDR2 FQNEAQ (reference sequence). The V and J ends lost 0 bases and 0 bases respectively, with 5 bases between them. This CDR3 has 14 amino acids. The CDR3 DNA follows: TGTGCCAGCAGCTTAGCGGCAGTGAACACTGAAGCTTTCTTT. Translation gives CASSLAAVNTEAFF. Variable domain in full (rest from reference TRBV7-9 and TRBJ1-1): DTGVSQNPRHKITKRGQNVTFRCDPISEHNRLYWYRQTLGQGPEFLTYFQNEAQLEKSRLLSDRFSAERPKGSFSTLEIQRTEQGDSAMYLCASSLAAVNTEAFFGQGTRLTVV.

V is TRBV7-2 and J is TRBJ2-5, with 11 positions matching TRBD2. This CDR3 comprises 17 residues. Germline V gene data show CDR1 as SGHTA and CDR2 as FQGNSA. With V trimmed by 3 bases and J by 7 bases, 13 bases remained unmatched. The CDR3 loop reads CASSLTLAGAGSGTQYF. The CDR3 bases are TGTGCCAGCAGCTTGACACTAGCGGGGGCGGGGTCGGGGACCCAGTACTTC.

This clone was seen a few times. The rearrangement links TRBV6-4 to TRBJ2-3; D unresolved. Germline CDR1 MRHNA, CDR2 SNTAGT. Trimming left V 3 bases short and J 4 bases short, with 14 bases between. CDR3 length equals 15 residues. The CDR3 is CASSESVRFADTQYF. The CDR3 DNA reads as TGTGCCAGCAGTGAGAGTGTACGGTTCGCAGATACGCAGTATTTT.

The chain has TRBV28 and TRBJ2-2; D is unresolved. Germline assignment: CDR1 MDHEN and CDR2 SYDVKM. V lost 5 bases, J lost 2 bases, and 12 bases lay in between. CDR3 size: 15 residues. The CDR3 DNA sequence: TGTGCCAGCAGTACCTGGACCGGTAACACCGGGGAGCTGTTTTTT. Protein product: CASSTWTGNTGELFF.

The chain joins TRBV4-1 to TRBJ1-1, with a possible D match to TRBD1 (6 bases). V was pared by 1 base and J by 1 base, with 16 bases between. CDR3 length: 17 amino acids. Germline V gene lookup returns CDR1 MGHRA and CDR2 YSYEKL. The CDR3 protein is CASSQVLIGGGNTEAFF. In nucleotides, the CDR3 is TGCGCCAGCAGCCAAGTATTGATAGGGGGGGGGAACACTGAAGCTTTCTTT.

V usage is TRBV5-4 and J usage is TRBJ1-2; the match to TRBD1 covers 10 bases. The V and J ends lost 2 bases and 4 bases, in that order; junction bases with no gene match: 5. CDR3 length: 15 amino acids. Germline CDR1 is SGHNT and CDR2 is YYREEE (reference sequence). The DNA of the CDR3 is TGTGCCAGCAGCTTCCCGGGACAGGGGATCTATGGCTACACCTTC. It specifies CASSFPGQGIYGYTF.